This entry features one TCR beta chain sequence. What antigen it recognizes has not been identified. No much larger clonotype is one base removed from it; base qualities were not supplied. This record comes from a study of T cells in localized non-small cell lung cancer (dated by TCRdb to 2019 to 2021). Some background on the complete study: The study examined T cell repertoires in approximately 240 patients with early-stage NSCLC and compared tumors with uninvolved tumor-adjacent lungs. The cohort consisted of 236 treatment-naive NSCLC patients whose localized lung tumors had been resected. Of the NSCLC patients, fewer than 150 were male and some 97 were female, and the mean age was approximately 66 years.

General findings and caveats noted by the study authors: Because the study design was exploratory, TCR variables were selected using unadjusted p-values without false-discovery rate correction. Higher blood T cell density associated with longer overall survival, while higher adjacent-lung clonality associated with shorter survival. A median of approximately 53 of the top 100 tumor clones turned up in the paired uninvolved adjacent lung, and 25 to 30 of those clones also ranked among the top 100 of that same adjacent lung. Because multi-region sequencing of the tumors was not done, intratumor heterogeneity could not be ruled out. The highest T cell clonality was observed in uninvolved tumor-adjacent lung, where clonality exceeded that of tumor, suggesting that antigenic responses were more focused in uninvolved tumor-adjacent lung.

At diagnosis, tumor, uninvolved tumor-adjacent lung and peripheral blood were collected and then preserved as a mix of FFPE and fresh-frozen material. For TCR repertoire profiling, the blood samples were analyzed as peripheral blood mononuclear cells. The immunoSEQ Assay was used to sequence TCR beta CDR3 regions from DNA. Regarding the original processing steps: T cell density was computed as TCR beta template counts normalized to usable DNA estimated by amplifying housekeeping genes. Using the preseqR package, richness was estimated by extrapolating to 120,000 templates for tissue samples and 400,000 templates for PBMC samples. Clonality was taken to be one minus Pielou's evenness. Tissue-enriched TCRs were identified by differential abundance testing using productive amino-acid clonotypes, minimum total count 5 and alpha 0.1. The Jaccard Index and the Morisita Overlap Index were used to quantify repertoire overlap between compartments. GLIPH grouped TCR beta CDR3s together with public tetramer-defined viral CDR3s, and a viral motif had to include at least three viral sequences and show V-gene enrichment. Not all clones reach the TCRdb copy of this immuneACCESS table, which keeps in-frame sequences only. Checked studies attribute under half of the gap to unresolved V genes and leave the rest unexplained. V and J calls and clone size are given by that table; D and trimming were obtained from the DNA. Counted in this sample were 15,000 to 20,000 clones; approximately 83% of them appeared once. The ten most abundant clones make up 3.5% to 5.5% of the sample.

Relative to germline, V is missing 8 bases and J is missing 4 bases, with 11 bases of the junction outside any gene match. From a lookup of the germline V gene, CDR1 and CDR2 are SGHRS and YFSETQ. The CDR3, from cysteine to phenylalanine, totals 16 residues. Solely the CDR3 DNA is kept, with 48 bases framed from the first base. The receptor was derived from a man aged 35 to 70 with stage I lung adenocarcinoma. Sequenced here: peripheral blood, sampled before any cancer treatment. Recombination connected TRBV5-1 to TRBJ1-5; the central 11 bases match TRBD1. The sequence in DNA is TGCGCCAGTTCCCCTGGGACAGGGGGGCAAAATCAGCCCCAGCATTTT. Its coded protein is CASSPGTGGQNQPQHF.